This T cell receptor beta chain was identified during a study of brain T cells in children with intractable seizures. General study results and limits: Patients' HCMV serostatus was unknown; virus specificity rests on CDR3 similarity alone. Pre-surgery blood may have been undersampled, hiding some clones.

The repertoire was sequenced with immunoSEQ multiplex PCR; TCRdb's copy has only in-frame clones and lacks some. The table lists about 41,000 clones, 75% to 95% of them singletons. V trimming: 0 bases; J trimming: 1 base; junction bases outside the gene matches: 4. This CDR3 is built from 16 residues. Germline lookup yields CDR1 LNHDA and CDR2 SQIVND (reference sequence). Sequencing was limited to surgery cases with top T cell transcript signatures in brain tissue. At least one anti-epileptic drug was given before surgery. As for this clone: Its antigen is undetermined.

The TCR comes from a girl under 10 years old with tuberous sclerosis and intractable seizures. Here the sequenced sample was peripheral blood, taken at surgery. The J gene is TRBJ2-7, the V gene TRBV19, with 9 bases identical to TRBD2. CDR3 sequence (DNA): TGTGCCAGTAGTATAGAGACTAGCGGCCCTTCCTACGAGCAGTACTTC. Protein sequence: CASSIETSGPSYEQYF.